This TCR beta chain was identified during a study of OX40 agonist ivuxolimab in advanced cancers. Study as a whole: Of mixed ages from about 20 to 90 and averaging about 56 years, the group was approximately 80% male.

Generated by immunoSEQ multiplex PCR, the TCRdb table keeps only in-frame clones and is missing some. The sample has 35,000 to 40,000 clones, about 89% seen once. Of note for this clone: The antigen is not known.

Germline lookup yields CDR1 SGHVS and CDR2 FNYEAQ. The CDR3 consists of 14 residues. The V gene lost 1 base and the J gene lost 3 bases, with 9 bases spanning the gap. Study-level findings and limits: Some of the lowest clonal expansion was seen in partial responders at 0.1-3.0 mg/kg. Compared with CD4+, CD8+ T cells on average had more expanded clones.

This chain uses TRBV7-6 with TRBJ2-5; D perhaps matches TRBD2 (6 bases). This TCR came from an adult with an advanced solid tumor such as melanoma, head and neck, liver or kidney cancer. Material: CD4+ or CD8+ T cells sorted from blood, obtained in a trial of the OX40 agonist ivuxolimab. CDR3 bases: TGTGCCAGCAGCTTAGAGGCGGGGAAAGAGACCCAGTACTTC. Protein: CASSLEAGKETQYF.